Each of the 16 T cell receptor beta chains below was sequenced from the same sample in a study of identical twins. A single record per CDR3 protein comes from TCRdb applying MiXCR to the 5' RACE reads. The data contain 450,000 to 650,000 distinct CDR3 sequences, roughly 15% of them singletons. This same sample was also part of a study on yellow fever vaccine responses in identical twins.

The sample comprised CD4+ T cells sorted from blood. The receptors shown here come from a young woman in good health.

The V call is TRBV2, the J call TRBJ2-1, with D perhaps assigned TRBD1 or TRBD2 (5 bases each). The V end lost 6 bases, the J end lost 9 bases, and 18 bases lay between the germline ends. Germline V gives CDR1 SNHLY, CDR2 FYNNEI. The CDR3 consists of 14 residues. The chain's CDR3 is CASSRDQSLGEQFF. DNA of the CDR3: TGTGCCAGCAGCCGGGACCAATCCCTCGGTGAGCAGTTCTTC.

V gene TRBV29-1 combines with J gene TRBJ1-6; TRBD1 aligns across 9 bases. The CDR3 is 15 residues long. After removal of 4 bases from V and 7 bases from J, the junction contained 8 bases not matched to a gene. Germline CDR1 SQVTM, CDR2 ANQGSEA. CDR3 region: CSVALDRGGNSPLHF. CDR3 bases: TGCAGCGTTGCCCTTGACAGGGGGGGAAATTCACCCCTCCACTTT.

This clonotype showed up just a few times. V and J are TRBV5-1 and TRBJ2-3; no clear D gene. CDR3 size: 12 residues. V shed 7 bases and J shed 5 bases, with 11 bases lying between them. Germline assignment: CDR1 SGHRS and CDR2 YFSETQ. The chain's CDR3 is CASALRGDTQYF. In nucleotides, the CDR3 is TGCGCCAGCGCTTTGAGAGGAGATACGCAGTATTTT.

In its sample, this clonotype was seen a few times. The CDR3 nucleotides read TGTGCCAGCAGCCGAGGGAGACAGGGGATAAGCTCTGGGGCCAACGTCCTGACTTTC. Translating it yields CASSRGRQGISSGANVLTF. The V gene is TRBV11-1, the J gene TRBJ2-6; 8 positions match TRBD1. The V gene end was trimmed by 5 bases and the J gene end by 0 bases; junction bases not matched to a gene: 12. Germline values: CDR1 SGHAT, CDR2 FQDESV (reference sequence). The CDR3 sequence is 19 residues long.

This clonotype came up a few times. DNA of the CDR3: TGTGCCAGCAGCCCCCGGGACCTTCAGGGGTATTTT. This encodes CASSPRDLQGYF. The chain uses TRBV7-9 and TRBJ2-3, with D possibly being TRBD1 or TRBD2 (5 bases each). The CDR3 covers 12 residues. V was clipped by 5 bases and J by 14 bases, with 17 bases between them. Germline V gene lookup returns CDR1 SEHNR and CDR2 FQNEAQ (reference sequence).

To note about this clonotype: This may be a read error: a much more frequent sequence differs by one nucleotide. The V and J genes are TRBV6-6 and TRBJ2-3, with D uncertain. V shed 7 bases and J shed 2 bases, with 4 bases lying between them. Germline lookup yields CDR1 MNHNY and CDR2 SVGAGI (reference sequence). CDR3 length: 11 amino acids. The chain's CDR3 is CASTNTDTQYF. The CDR3 DNA reads TGTGCCAGCACCAACACAGATACGCAGTATTTT.

The V gene is TRBV20-1, the J gene TRBJ2-7; no clear D. V dropped 4 bases and J dropped 0 bases, with 7 bases sitting between them. CDR1 is DFQATT and CDR2 is SNEGSKA in the germline V gene (reference sequence). The CDR3 runs to 12 residues. The CDR3, as DNA: TGCAGTGCTATTGACAACTCCTACGAGCAGTACGTC. Its translation: CSAIDNSYEQYV.

The rearrangement uses TRBV7-8 and TRBJ1-2; no clear D gene. The CDR3 is 11 residues long. Between the trimmed V and J ends, which lost 8 bases and 8 bases, there was a span of 12 bases. Germline V gives CDR1 SGHVS, CDR2 FQNEAQ. The CDR3 spells CASGILLGYTF. CDR3 sequence (DNA): TGTGCCAGCGGGATACTTCTCGGCTACACCTTC.

The V call is TRBV11-2, the J call TRBJ2-3, with TRBD2 matching over 15 bases. The ends lost 5 bases at V and 1 base at J; junction bases unmatched: 7. Germline V gene data show CDR1 as SGHAT and CDR2 as FQNNGV. The CDR3 runs to 18 residues. CDR3 region: CASSPGLAGGGRTDTQYF. The CDR3 DNA reads TGTGCCAGCAGCCCGGGACTAGCGGGAGGTGGTCGCACAGATACGCAGTATTTT.

This clonotype appeared a few times. The chain has TRBV7-3 and TRBJ2-5; D may be TRBD1 (6 bases). The CDR3 covers 14 residues. Trimming pared 0 bases from V and 4 bases from J, leaving 9 bases between. Per germline, CDR1 SGHTA and CDR2 FQGTGA. The CDR3, as DNA: TGTGCCAGCAGCTTAACAGGGGGTTTAGAGACCCAGTACTTC. As protein: CASSLTGGLETQYF.

The chain uses TRBV27 and TRBJ2-1, with 13 bases identical to TRBD2. The CDR3 is made up of 17 amino acids. With 5 bases clipped from V and 1 base from J, the junction kept 5 bases outside the gene matches. CDR1 is MNHEY, CDR2 SMNVEV, per germline (reference sequence). The CDR3 loop is CASSPRLAGGSYNEQFF. CDR3 coding DNA: TGTGCCAGCAGTCCGAGACTAGCGGGGGGTTCCTACAATGAGCAGTTCTTC.

J is TRBJ2-3 and V is TRBV9; 7 positions agree with TRBD2. V lost 3 bases to trimming and J lost 7 bases; unmatched junction nucleotides: 14. The CDR3 has 16 residues. Germline CDR1 SGDLS, CDR2 YYNGEE. The CDR3 nucleotides are TGTGCCAGCAGCGCAACCTCCGGGACTAAGACCAATACGCAGTATTTT. It is translated as CASSATSGTKTNTQYF. The full variable domain, rest sourced from reference TRBV9 and TRBJ2-3, is DSGVTQTPKHLITATGQRVTLRCSPRSGDLSVYWYQQSLDQGLQFLIQYYNGEERAKGNILERFSAQQFPDLHSELNLSSLELGDSALYFCASSATSGTKTNTQYFGPGTRLTVL.

The rearrangement links TRBV6-1 to TRBJ2-1; 8 nucleotides match TRBD2. The germline V gene encodes CDR1 MNHNS and CDR2 SASEGT. J was trimmed by 1 base and V by 6 bases; bases with no gene match: 8. The CDR3 is 16 amino acids. The CDR3 sequence is CASSDVAGTSYNEQFF. The CDR3 DNA sequence: TGTGCCAGCAGCGACGTAGCGGGAACTTCCTACAATGAGCAGTTCTTC.

The table lists this clonotype with a few counts. The genes are TRBV7-9 and TRBJ2-2; D ambiguous. Germline V gene sequence: CDR1 SEHNR, CDR2 FQNEAQ (reference sequence). This CDR3 has 16 residues. Trimming took off 2 bases at V and 0 bases at J, with 10 bases between the two ends. The CDR3 DNA is TGTGCCAGCAGCTTACCACCGCAAACGAACACCGGGGAGCTGTTTTTT. It yields the protein CASSLPPQTNTGELFF. The full variable domain, rest sourced from reference TRBV7-9 and TRBJ2-2, is DTGVSQNPRHKITKRGQNVTFRCDPISEHNRLYWYRQTLGQGPEFLTYFQNEAQLEKSRLLSDRFSAERPKGSFSTLEIQRTEQGDSAMYLCASSLPPQTNTGELFFGEGSRLTVL.

This clonotype was seen a handful of times. The rearrangement uses TRBV28 and TRBJ2-7, with 10 bases aligning to TRBD2. The CDR3 is 14 amino acids. The germline gives CDR1 MDHEN, CDR2 SYDVKM. V trimming: 5 bases; J trimming: 3 bases; junction bases outside the gene matches: 4. The CDR3 bases are TGTGCCAGCAGTCGAGCGGGAGGGATCTACGAGCAGTACTTC. Its protein is CASSRAGGIYEQYF. Variable domain in full (rest from reference TRBV28 and TRBJ2-7): DVKVTQSSRYLVKRTGEKVFLECVQDMDHENMFWYRQDPGLGLRLIYFSYDVKMKEKGDIPEGYSVSREKKERFSLILESASTNQTSMYLCASSRAGGIYEQYFGPGTRLTVT.

This clonotype has a handful of counts. This chain links TRBV5-1 with TRBJ2-5; a possible D gene is TRBD2 (5 bases). The CDR3 sequence is 14 residues long. Germline V CDR1 and CDR2: SGHRS, YFSETQ. Trimming removed 4 bases from V and 2 bases from J, with 12 bases in between. The DNA for the CDR3 is TGCGCCAGCAGCCCGAGGGCATATCAAGAGACCCAGTACTTC. Translation gives CASSPRAYQETQYF. The whole variable domain, remainder taken from reference TRBV5-1 and TRBJ2-5, is KAGVTQTPRYLIKTRGQQVTLSCSPISGHRSVSWYQQTPGQGLQFLFEYFSETQRNKGNFPGRFSGRQFSNSRSEMNVSTLELGDSALYLCASSPRAYQETQYFGPGTRLLVL.